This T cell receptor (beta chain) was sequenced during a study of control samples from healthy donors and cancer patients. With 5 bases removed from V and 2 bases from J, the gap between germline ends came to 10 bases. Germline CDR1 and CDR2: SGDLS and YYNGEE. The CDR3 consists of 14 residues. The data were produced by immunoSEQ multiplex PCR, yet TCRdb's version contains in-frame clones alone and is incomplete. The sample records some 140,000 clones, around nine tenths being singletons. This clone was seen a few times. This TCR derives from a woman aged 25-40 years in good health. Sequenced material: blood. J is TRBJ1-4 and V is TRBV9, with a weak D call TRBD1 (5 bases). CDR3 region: CASSGGVTNEKLFF. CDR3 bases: TGTGCCAGCAGTGGAGGGGTGACTAATGAAAAACTGTTTTTT.